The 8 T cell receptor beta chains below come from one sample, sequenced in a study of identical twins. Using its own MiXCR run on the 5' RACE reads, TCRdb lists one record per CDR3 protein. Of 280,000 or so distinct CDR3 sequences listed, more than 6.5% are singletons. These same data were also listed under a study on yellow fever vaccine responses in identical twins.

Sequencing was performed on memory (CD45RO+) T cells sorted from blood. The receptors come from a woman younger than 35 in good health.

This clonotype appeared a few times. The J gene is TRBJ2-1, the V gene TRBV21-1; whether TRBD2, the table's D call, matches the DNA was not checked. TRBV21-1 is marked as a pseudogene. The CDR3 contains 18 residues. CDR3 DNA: TGTGCCAGCAGCTCCCCGACTAGCGGGAGGGCCTTGGGCAATGAGCAGTTCTTC. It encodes CASSSPTSGRALGNEQFF.

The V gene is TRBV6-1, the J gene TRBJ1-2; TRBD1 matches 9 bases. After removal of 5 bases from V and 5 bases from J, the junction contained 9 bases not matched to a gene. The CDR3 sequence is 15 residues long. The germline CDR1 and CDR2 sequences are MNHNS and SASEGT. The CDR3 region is CASSLPGQGNYGYTF. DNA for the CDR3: TGTGCCAGCAGTCTGCCGGGACAGGGAAATTATGGCTACACCTTC.

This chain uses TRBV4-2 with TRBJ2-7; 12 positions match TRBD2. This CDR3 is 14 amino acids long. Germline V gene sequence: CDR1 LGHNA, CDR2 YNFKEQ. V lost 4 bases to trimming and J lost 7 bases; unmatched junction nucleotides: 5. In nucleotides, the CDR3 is TGTGCCAGCAGCCGGACTAGCGGGGACGGGGAGCAGTACTTC. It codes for CASSRTSGDGEQYF.

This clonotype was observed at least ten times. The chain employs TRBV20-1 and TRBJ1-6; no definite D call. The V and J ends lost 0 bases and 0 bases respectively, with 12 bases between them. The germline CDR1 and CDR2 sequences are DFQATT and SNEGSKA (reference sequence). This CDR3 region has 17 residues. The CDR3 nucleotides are TGCAGTGCTAGAGATTCCAGGATTAGCTCCTATAATTCACCCCTCCACTTT. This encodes CSARDSRISSYNSPLHF.

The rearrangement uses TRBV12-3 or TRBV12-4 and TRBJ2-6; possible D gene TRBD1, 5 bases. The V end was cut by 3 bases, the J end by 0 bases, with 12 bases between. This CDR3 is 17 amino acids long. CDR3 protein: CASSLTVDLSGANVLTF. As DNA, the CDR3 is TGTGCCAGCAGTTTGACAGTAGACCTCTCTGGGGCCAACGTCCTGACTTTC.

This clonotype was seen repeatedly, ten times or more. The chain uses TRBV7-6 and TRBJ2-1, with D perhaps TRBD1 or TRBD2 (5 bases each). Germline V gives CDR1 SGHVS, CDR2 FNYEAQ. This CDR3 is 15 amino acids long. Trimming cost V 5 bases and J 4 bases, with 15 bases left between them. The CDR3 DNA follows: TGTGCCAGCAGCCTGAACGAGGGGTTTTACAATGAGCAGTTCTTC. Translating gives CASSLNEGFYNEQFF.

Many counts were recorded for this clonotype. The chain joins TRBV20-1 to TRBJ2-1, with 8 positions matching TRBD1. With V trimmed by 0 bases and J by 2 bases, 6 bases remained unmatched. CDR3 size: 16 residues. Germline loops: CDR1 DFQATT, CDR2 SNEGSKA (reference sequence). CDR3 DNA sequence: TGCAGTGCTAGAGATCTGATGGGACAGGCCTACAATGAGCAGTTCTTC. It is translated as CSARDLMGQAYNEQFF.

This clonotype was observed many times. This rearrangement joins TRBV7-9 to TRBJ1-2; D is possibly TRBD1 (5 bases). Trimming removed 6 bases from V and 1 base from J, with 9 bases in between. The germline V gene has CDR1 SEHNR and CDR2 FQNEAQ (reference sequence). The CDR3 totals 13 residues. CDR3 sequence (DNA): TGTGCCAGCAGGTCGACAGTTAACTATGGCTACACCTTC. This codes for CASRSTVNYGYTF. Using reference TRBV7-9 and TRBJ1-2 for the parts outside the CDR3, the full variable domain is DTGVSQNPRHKITKRGQNVTFRCDPISEHNRLYWYRQTLGQGPEFLTYFQNEAQLEKSRLLSDRFSAERPKGSFSTLEIQRTEQGDSAMYLCASRSTVNYGYTFGSGTRLTVV.